The clone carrying this T cell receptor beta chain was seen only a few times. Different DNA sequences within this sample yield the same CDR3. It was cDNA, reverse transcribed from extracted RNA, that served as the sequencing template. The protocol was immunoSEQ multiplex PCR, while the TCRdb copy is restricted to in-frame clones and leaves out a portion. The table has 200,000 to 250,000 clones, around two fifths seen once. The sample originates from a study of CD8+ T cells in alopecia areata. The treatment was: oral pan-JAK inhibitor, 5-10 mg twice daily. This receptor was taken from a human donor with alopecia areata. The sample was CD4+ T cells sorted from blood, taken at week 34, from a patient treated with tofacitinib.

The CDR3, as DNA: TGCGCCAGCAGCCAAGTAGGGCAGTACTATGGCTACACCTTC. This encodes CASSQVGQYYGYTF. The chain combines TRBV4-1 with TRBJ1-2; D unresolved. This CDR3 has 14 amino acids. The germline V gene encodes CDR1 MGHRA and CDR2 YSYEKL. V was shortened by 1 base and J by 3 bases, with 9 bases between the two germline ends.